The entry below describes one T cell receptor (beta chain). This sample stems from a study of T cell clusters in autoimmune cytopenias. The germline gives CDR1 GTSNPN, CDR2 SVGIG (reference sequence). The CDR3 has 13 amino acids. Each sample's input was roughly 270 ng genomic DNA, some 40,000 genome equivalents. TRB rearrangements were amplified by touch-down multiplex PCR with mixed TRB-A/B primers. TCRdb reprocessed the multiplex PCR reads, with one entry per CDR3 protein and no DNA. The sample's table shows about 11,000 distinct CDR3 sequences. The data also belong to a second study, concerning T cell repertoires in aging, cancer and after chemotherapy. That report adds: In each cancer cohort, median generation probability increased across chemotherapy, suggesting thymic output rebounded.

The sequencing input was peripheral blood. The chain is built from TRBV30 and TRBJ2-1; TCRdb's D call of TRBD2 is untestable without DNA. The receptor was derived from a human donor in good health. The CDR3 loop is CAWIPGTSIEQFF. The full variable domain, completed using reference TRBV30 and TRBJ2-1, is SQTIHQWPATLVQPVGSPLSLECTVEGTSNPNLYWYRQAAGRGLQLLFYSVGIGQISSEVPQNLSASRPQDRQFILSSKKLLLSDSGFYLCAWIPGTSIEQFFGPGTRLTVL.